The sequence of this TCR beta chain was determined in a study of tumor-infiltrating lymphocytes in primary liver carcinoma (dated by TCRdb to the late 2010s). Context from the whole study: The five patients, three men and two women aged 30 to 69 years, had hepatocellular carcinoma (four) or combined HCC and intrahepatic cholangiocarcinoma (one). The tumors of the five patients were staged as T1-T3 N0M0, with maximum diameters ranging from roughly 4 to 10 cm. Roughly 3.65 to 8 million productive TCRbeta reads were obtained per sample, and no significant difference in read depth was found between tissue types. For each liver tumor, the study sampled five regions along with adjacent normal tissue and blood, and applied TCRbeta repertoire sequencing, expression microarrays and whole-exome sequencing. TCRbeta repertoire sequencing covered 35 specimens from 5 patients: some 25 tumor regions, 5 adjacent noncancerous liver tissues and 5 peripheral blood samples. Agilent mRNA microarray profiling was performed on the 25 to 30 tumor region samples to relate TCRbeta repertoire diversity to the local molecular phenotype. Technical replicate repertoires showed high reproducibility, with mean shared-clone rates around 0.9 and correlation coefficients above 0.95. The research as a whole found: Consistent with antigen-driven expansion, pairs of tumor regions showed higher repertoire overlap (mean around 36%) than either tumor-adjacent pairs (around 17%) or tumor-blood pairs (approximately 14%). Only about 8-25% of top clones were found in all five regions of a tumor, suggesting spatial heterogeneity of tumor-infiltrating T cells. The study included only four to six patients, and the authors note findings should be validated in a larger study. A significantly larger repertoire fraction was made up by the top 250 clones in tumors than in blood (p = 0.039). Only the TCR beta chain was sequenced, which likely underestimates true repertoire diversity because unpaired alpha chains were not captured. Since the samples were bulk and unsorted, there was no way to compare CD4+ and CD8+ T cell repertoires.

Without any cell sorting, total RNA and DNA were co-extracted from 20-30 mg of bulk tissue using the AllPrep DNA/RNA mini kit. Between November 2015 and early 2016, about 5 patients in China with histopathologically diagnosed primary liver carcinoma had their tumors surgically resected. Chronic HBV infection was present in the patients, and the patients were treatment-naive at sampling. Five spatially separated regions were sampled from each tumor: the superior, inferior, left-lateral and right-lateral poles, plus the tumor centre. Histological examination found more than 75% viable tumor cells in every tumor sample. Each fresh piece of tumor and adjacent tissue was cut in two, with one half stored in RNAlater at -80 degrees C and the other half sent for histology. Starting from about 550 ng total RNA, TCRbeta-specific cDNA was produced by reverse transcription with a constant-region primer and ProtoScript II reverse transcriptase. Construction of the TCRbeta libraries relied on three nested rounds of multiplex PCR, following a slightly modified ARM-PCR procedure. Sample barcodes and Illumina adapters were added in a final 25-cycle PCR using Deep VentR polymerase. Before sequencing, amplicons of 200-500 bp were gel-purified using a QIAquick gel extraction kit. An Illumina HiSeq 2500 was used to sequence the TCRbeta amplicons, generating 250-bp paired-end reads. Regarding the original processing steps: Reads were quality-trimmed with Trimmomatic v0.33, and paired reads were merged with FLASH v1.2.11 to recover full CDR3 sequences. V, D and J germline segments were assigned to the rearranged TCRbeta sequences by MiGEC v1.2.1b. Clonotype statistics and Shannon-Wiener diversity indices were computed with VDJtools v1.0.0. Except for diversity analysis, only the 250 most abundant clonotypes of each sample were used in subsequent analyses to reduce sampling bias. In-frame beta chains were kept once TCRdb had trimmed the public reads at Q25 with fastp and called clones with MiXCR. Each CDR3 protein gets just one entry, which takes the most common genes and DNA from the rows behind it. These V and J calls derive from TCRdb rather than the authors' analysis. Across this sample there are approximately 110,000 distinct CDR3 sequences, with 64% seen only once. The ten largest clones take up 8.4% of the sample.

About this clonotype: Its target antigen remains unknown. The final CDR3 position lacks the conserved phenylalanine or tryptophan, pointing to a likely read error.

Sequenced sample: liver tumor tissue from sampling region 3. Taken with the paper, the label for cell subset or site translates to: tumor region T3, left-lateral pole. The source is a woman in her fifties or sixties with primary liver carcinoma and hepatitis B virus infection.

The nucleotide sequence reads as follows: TGCGCCGGCAGCCAAGTTAGACTAGCGGGGACCTACGAGCAGTACCTC. Its translation reads: CAGSQVRLAGTYEQYL. The rearrangement joined TRBV4-1 to TRBJ2-7; 11 central nucleotides agree with TRBD2. For CDR1 and CDR2, the germline V gene lists MGHRA and YSYEKL. Inclusive of both ends, the CDR3 amounts to 16 amino acids. The sequence is cut down to CDR3 DNA, 48 bases in frame from base 1.